One T cell receptor beta chain is described in this entry. These data come from a study of blood T cell repertoires in COVID-19. Germline CDR1 is GTSNPN and CDR2 is SVGIG (reference sequence). The V end was cut by 5 bases, the J end by 12 bases, with 23 bases between. The CDR3 is 15 residues long. In the original analysis: Amplification with reference gene primers provided the estimates of nucleated cell counts. Sequencing was performed with immunoSEQ multiplex PCR; in TCRdb, only in-frame clones are kept and a portion is missing. V and J calls and clone size are copied from that table; D and trimming were computed from the DNA. The sample includes roughly 76,000 clones, approximately 90% of them seen just once.

V gene TRBV30 combines with J gene TRBJ1-6, with D perhaps TRBD1 (6 bases). The receptor comes from a woman in her sixties or seventies with active COVID-19. Sequencing was performed on peripheral blood. DNA of the CDR3: TGTGCCTGGTCAGCCAAGGGGCCGGGAGGGGGACCCCTCCACTTT. Translated: CAWSAKGPGGGPLHF. The full variable domain, in which reference TRBV30 and TRBJ1-6 provide the parts outside the CDR3, is SQTIHQWPATLVQPVGSPLSLECTVEGTSNPNLYWYRQAAGRGLQLLFYSVGIGQISSEVPQNLSASRPQDRQFILSSKKLLLSDSGFYLCAWSAKGPGGGPLHFGNGTRLTVT.